The clone carrying this T cell receptor (beta chain) turned up a few times. Its specificity is not known. This sample was included in a study of T cells in Graves' hyperthyroidism and ophthalmopathy. Study-wide points: The model forecast ophthalmopathy, anticipating it by a median around 6.9 months before onset. Also found in blood were most expanded thyroid clonotypes above 0.001. A 13 V-J model separated ophthalmopathy from stable hyperthyroidism.

Amplification of TCR beta CDR3 regions was performed using RNA transcripts as template. The HTBI set primed first-round TCR CDR3 RT-PCR. Each CDR3 protein is one row after TCRdb ran MiXCR on the multiplex PCR reads. The data contain about 640,000 distinct CDR3 sequences, less than 25% of them singletons. Germline-derived CDR1 and CDR2 are DFQATT and SNEGSKA (reference sequence). CDR3 length: 17 residues. V was cut by 2 bases and J by 1 base, with 21 bases left in between. Reasons for excluding patients were uncontrolled infection, other autoimmune disease, pregnancy or lactation. V gene TRBV20-1 combines with J gene TRBJ2-7, with D maybe TRBD1 (6 bases). This receptor was taken from a man younger than 45 with Graves' ophthalmopathy. The specimen sequenced was blood. The CDR3 DNA is TGCAGTGCTAGACTCCGGGACACCTATGCAGGATCCTACGAGCAGTACTTC. Its translation is CSARLRDTYAGSYEQYF.